The clone carrying this TCR beta chain was seen more than once but under ten times. The antigen is unknown. TCRdb re-derived calls from the reads in MiXCR, one entry per CDR3 protein. The sample has over 250,000 distinct CDR3 sequences; roughly a fifth are singletons. The data were taken from a study of T cell repertoires in cytomegalovirus infection. Across the study: In public TCR beta signatures, there were indications of both CMV infection and matching HLA type.

V shed 1 base and J 0 bases; nucleotides not matched to a gene: 4. The CDR3 is made up of 16 amino acids. CDR1 SGHTA and CDR2 FQGNSA come from the germline V gene. Sample: cultured PBMCs, taken from culture after CMV antigen stimulation. This TCR came from a human donor in good health (CMV status not recorded). Some clones in this sample may be carry-over from other donors' samples. The chain carries TRBV7-2 and TRBJ2-3; 7 bases map to TRBD2. DNA for the CDR3: TGTGCCAGCAGCTTAGGGAGCGGGGTTAGCACAGATACGCAGTATTTT. This codes for CASSLGSGVSTDTQYF.